Presented here are 32 T cell receptor beta chains from one specimen sequenced in a study of blood T cell repertoires in COVID-19. Sequencing used immunoSEQ multiplex PCR; TCRdb keeps in-frame clones, though not all of them. The sample holds 180,000 or so clones; 83% are singletons and the top ten take around 3.6%. Specimen: PBMCs or T cells enriched from blood (not recorded which). Receptors originate from a woman between 50 and 59 years old in a cohort exposed to, infected with or recovered from COVID-19 (not recorded which).

This clone was counted at least ten times. The chain couples TRBV5-6 to TRBJ1-4; 7 bases are a match to TRBD1. V lost 1 base to trimming and J lost 8 bases; unmatched junction nucleotides: 8. This CDR3 comprises 15 residues. Germline V gives CDR1 SGHDT, CDR2 YYEEEE. The CDR3 region has the DNA TGTGCCAGCAGCTTGAGGGGGCCTAAGGAGGAAAAACTGTTTTTT. This encodes CASSLRGPKEEKLFF.

DNA of the CDR3: TGTGCCAGTAGTCGACTAGCGGGTGGAGATACGCAGTATTTT. Translating it yields CASSRLAGGDTQYF. V gene TRBV19 combines with J gene TRBJ2-3; 10 bases map to TRBD2. This CDR3 is 14 amino acids long. Germline CDR1 and CDR2: LNHDA and SQIVND (reference sequence). After removal of 5 bases from V and 5 bases from J, the junction contained 4 bases not matched to a gene.

The chain recombines TRBV18 with TRBJ2-7; the D is unclear. Germline V gives CDR1 KGHSH, CDR2 LQKENI. Deletions cut 1 base from V and 4 bases from J, with 11 bases between. The CDR3 consists of 14 residues. CDR3 nucleotide sequence: TGTGCCAGCTCACCACGAAATTACGGGTACGAGCAGTACTTC. Translation gives CASSPRNYGYEQYF.

This chain connects TRBV3-1 (or the pseudogene TRBV3-2) to TRBJ1-2; no definite D call. Trimming removed 0 bases from V and 4 bases from J, with 12 bases in between. CDR3 length equals 15 residues. CDR1 LGHDT and CDR2 YNNKEL come from the germline V gene (reference sequence). CDR3 amino acids: CASSQEGLFIYGYTF. The CDR3 DNA follows: TGTGCCAGCAGCCAAGAGGGCCTTTTCATCTATGGCTACACCTTC.

The chain combines TRBV13 with TRBJ2-5, with 13 bases lining up with TRBD2. V was pared by 5 bases and J by 4 bases, with 7 bases of the junction left unmatched. The CDR3 is 16 amino acids. In germline, CDR1 is PRHDT, CDR2 FYEKMQ (reference sequence). CDR3 sequence: CASSNRTSGRAETQYF. For the CDR3, the DNA is TGTGCCAGCAGCAACCGTACTAGCGGGAGGGCAGAGACCCAGTACTTC.

CDR3 DNA: TGCAGCGTGAGCCGCGAGGGGGCAGCTATGAACACTGAAGCTTTCTTT. Its protein is CSVSREGAAMNTEAFF. The chain combines TRBV29-1 with TRBJ1-1; 7 bases fit TRBD1. J lost 0 bases, V lost 6 bases, and 13 bases had no gene match. Germline-derived CDR1 and CDR2 are SQVTM and ANQGSEA. The CDR3 extends over 16 amino acids.

The gene calls are TRBV28 and TRBJ1-1; TRBD1 aligns across 10 bases. CDR1 is MDHEN, CDR2 SYDVKM, per germline. The CDR3 sequence is 17 residues long. V shed 6 bases and J 4 bases; nucleotides not matched to a gene: 14. CDR3 DNA sequence: TGTGCCAGCAGACACCCAAGGGACAGGGGAGGGTTCACTGAAGCTTTCTTT. Translation: CASRHPRDRGGFTEAFF.

This clone is a singleton in its sample. This chain connects TRBV5-1 to TRBJ1-1, with TRBD1 matching over 8 bases. The trim removed 0 bases at V and 1 base at J, leaving 11 bases unmatched. The germline V gene has CDR1 SGHRS and CDR2 YFSETQ. The CDR3 consists of 18 residues. The CDR3 nucleotides read TGCGCCAGCAGCTTGGGGCAGGGGGCCGACAACGAGAACACTGAAGCTTTCTTT. Residues: CASSLGQGADNENTEAFF. Based on the CDR3 plus reference TRBV5-1 and TRBJ1-1, the full variable domain is KAGVTQTPRYLIKTRGQQVTLSCSPISGHRSVSWYQQTPGQGLQFLFEYFSETQRNKGNFPGRFSGRQFSNSRSEMNVSTLELGDSALYLCASSLGQGADNENTEAFFGQGTRLTVV.

CDR3 coding DNA: TGTGCCAGTAGTAATGCCCTAAGCCCGGAAAAACTGTTTTTT. Protein product: CASSNALSPEKLFF. The V gene is TRBV19, the J gene TRBJ1-4; D is ambiguous. The length of the CDR3 is 14 residues. Germline V gene data show CDR1 as LNHDA and CDR2 as SQIVND (reference sequence). Between the trimmed V and J ends, which lost 4 bases and 8 bases, there was a span of 14 bases. Looking up the rest from reference TRBV19 and TRBJ1-4 gives the full variable domain: DGGITQSPKYLFRKEGQNVTLSCEQNLNHDAMYWYRQDPGQGLRLIYYSQIVNDFQKGDIAEGYSVSREKKESFPLTVTSAQKNPTAFYLCASSNALSPEKLFFGSGTQLSVL.

This clone turned up a few times. The V call is TRBV4-1, the J call TRBJ1-5, with D unresolved. The CDR3 runs 16 residues. Germline-derived CDR1 and CDR2 are MGHRA and YSYEKL. Trimming took off 0 bases at V and 5 bases at J, with 14 bases between the two ends. As DNA, the CDR3 is TGCGCCAGCAGCCAAGAATTCCGGGGAATGGATCAGCCCCAGCATTTT. Amino acid sequence: CASSQEFRGMDQPQHF.

The V and J genes are TRBV10-1 and TRBJ2-1; D might be TRBD1 (6 bases). Germline loops: CDR1 WNHNN, CDR2 SYGVQD (reference sequence). This CDR3 region has 15 residues. The V end was cut by 0 bases, the J end by 6 bases, with 12 bases between. CDR3 in amino acids: CASSESRTEINEQFF. CDR3 DNA sequence: TGCGCCAGCAGTGAGTCTAGGACAGAAATCAATGAGCAGTTCTTC.

This clone was detected only a few times. The V and J genes are TRBV2 and TRBJ2-1; 9 nucleotides align to TRBD1. CDR3 length: 14 residues. Losses at the gene ends were 5 bases for V and 8 bases for J; bases not matched to a gene: 7. CDR1 and CDR2 (germline): SNHLY, FYNNEI. CDR3 in DNA: TGTGCCAGCAGTTTGGACAGGGGTCGGGATGAGCAGTTCTTC. As protein: CASSLDRGRDEQFF.

The rearrangement links TRBV11-2 to TRBJ1-2, with 9 bases identical to TRBD1. V was pared by 1 base and J by 8 bases, with 8 bases of the junction left unmatched. From germline, CDR1 is SGHAT and CDR2 FQNNGV. The CDR3 length is 15 residues. This CDR3 is CASSLGYRGPGGYTF. CDR3 DNA: TGTGCCAGCAGCTTAGGGTACAGGGGGCCAGGGGGCTACACCTTC.

The genes are TRBV27 and TRBJ2-1; TRBD1 agrees at 10 bases. The V and J ends lost 2 bases and 7 bases, in that order; junction bases with no gene match: 2. This CDR3 is 14 amino acids long. Germline loops: CDR1 MNHEY, CDR2 SMNVEV (reference sequence). In DNA, the CDR3 is TGTGCCAGCAGTTTAGGGACAGGGGCGAATGAGCAGTTCTTC. Translating gives CASSLGTGANEQFF.

The chain couples TRBV6-5 to TRBJ2-2; 8 positions agree with TRBD1. Per the germline V gene, CDR1 is MNHEY and CDR2 is SVGAGI. Germline trimming cut 6 bases from V and 5 bases from J; bases unmatched to any gene: 5. This CDR3 has 14 amino acids. CDR3 sequence (DNA): TGTGCCAGCAGAGGTGACAGGGGTACCGGGGAGCTGTTTTTT. Translation gives CASRGDRGTGELFF.

In this sample, this clone turned up a few times. CDR3 loop: CASSPDRADDTIYF. The CDR3 bases are TGTGCCAGCAGCCCAGACAGGGCGGATGACACCATATATTTT. The chain uses TRBV7-2 and TRBJ1-3; 7 bases agree with TRBD1. Germline CDR1 SGHTA, CDR2 FQGNSA. The CDR3 length is 14 residues. J lost 8 bases, V lost 5 bases, and 9 bases had no gene match.

This clone was counted between two and nine times. V is TRBV7-2 and J is TRBJ1-3; D might be TRBD1 (5 bases). The V end was cut by 6 bases, the J end by 0 bases, with 9 bases between. The CDR3 loop spans 14 amino acids. Germline CDR1 SGHTA, CDR2 FQGNSA. The CDR3 bases are TGTGCCAGCAGGGGGACTATCTCTGGAAACACCATATATTTT. Translated, it gives CASRGTISGNTIYF.

The rearrangement joins TRBV9 to TRBJ2-1, with D possibly matching TRBD2 (5 bases). Trimming removed 5 bases at V and 9 bases at J, with 18 bases between. Germline V gene sequence: CDR1 SGDLS, CDR2 YYNGEE. This CDR3 has 14 amino acids. The CDR3 spells CASSNAPSEGEQFF. DNA of the CDR3: TGTGCCAGCAGTAATGCTCCCTCCGAGGGTGAGCAGTTCTTC.

The CDR3 DNA sequence: TGTGCCAGCAGCTTGACAAGATCCTACGAGCAGTACTTC. Amino acids: CASSLTRSYEQYF. The chain has TRBV7-2 and TRBJ2-7; no firm D call. CDR1 is SGHTA and CDR2 is FQGNSA in the germline V gene. V was clipped by 3 bases and J by 1 base, with 7 bases between them. This CDR3 has 13 residues.

CDR3 in DNA: TGTGCCAGCAGTCCCGGGACAGGAGTTTGGGCGCAGTTCTTC. This encodes CASSPGTGVWAQFF. The gene calls are TRBV7-2 and TRBJ2-1; TRBD1 aligns across 8 bases. CDR3 length: 14 amino acids. V shed 6 bases and J 12 bases; nucleotides not matched to a gene: 13. CDR1 and CDR2 from the germline V gene are SGHTA and FQGNSA.

V usage is TRBV24-1 and J usage is TRBJ2-5; D is undetermined. V lost 6 bases and J lost 13, with 14 bases in between. The CDR3 contains 11 residues. Germline values: CDR1 KGHDR, CDR2 SFDVKD. The CDR3 DNA reads as TGTGCCACCAGTTTCATGGCCGGGTGGTACTTC. Amino acid sequence: CATSFMAGWYF.

The genes are TRBV5-5 and TRBJ1-3, with TRBD1 as a possible D gene (5 bases). Trimming stripped 3 bases from V and 2 bases from J, with 18 bases between. Germline-derived CDR1 and CDR2 are SGHKS and YYEKEE (reference sequence). The CDR3 contains 17 residues. The CDR3 nucleotides read TGTGCCAGCAGCTCGGGGGAGAGGCCTTCCCCTGGAAACACCATATATTTT. Its protein product is CASSSGERPSPGNTIYF.

The chain links TRBV6-5 to TRBJ1-3; no clear D. Between the trimmed V and J ends, which lost 7 bases and 9 bases, there was a span of 22 bases. Germline V gene sequence: CDR1 MNHEY, CDR2 SVGAGI. This CDR3 comprises 15 residues. In nucleotides, the CDR3 is TGTGCCAGCACGGGAGCGGCAGTCTCTTTGGGCACCATATATTTT. Protein product: CASTGAAVSLGTIYF.

V usage is TRBV6-4 and J usage is TRBJ1-1; D is unclear. In germline, CDR1 is MRHNA, CDR2 SNTAGT. Trimming pared 6 bases from V and 4 bases from J, leaving 12 bases between. This CDR3 comprises 13 residues. Written as DNA, the CDR3 is TGTGCCAGCAGAGGCGCAGAGGGCACTGAAGCTTTCTTT. Protein sequence: CASRGAEGTEAFF.

A remark on this clone: A junction end diverges from the germline sequence, so it may reflect a read error. This rearrangement joins TRBV18 to TRBJ2-5, with a weak D call TRBD2 (6 bases). This CDR3 is 13 amino acids long. CDR1 KGHSH and CDR2 LQKENI come from the germline V gene. For the CDR3, the DNA is TGTGCCAACTCACCGGGAGTAGGGGAGACCCAGTACTTC. It codes for CANSPGVGETQYF.

This clone was seen a few times. The CDR3 sequence is CASSLEVGRGTEAFF. The DNA for the CDR3 is TGTGCCAGCAGCTTGGAGGTGGGGAGGGGCACTGAAGCTTTCTTT. The chain recombines TRBV5-4 with TRBJ1-1; D might be TRBD1 (5 bases). Germline V gene lookup returns CDR1 SGHNT and CDR2 YYREEE (reference sequence). The CDR3 is made up of 15 amino acids. V lost 0 bases, J lost 4 bases, and 13 bases lay in between.

The chain recombines TRBV19 with TRBJ2-5; the match to TRBD1 covers 8 bases. This CDR3 has 15 amino acids. The V gene end was trimmed by 5 bases and the J gene end by 3 bases; junction bases not matched to a gene: 8. The germline gives CDR1 LNHDA, CDR2 SQIVND (reference sequence). Here the CDR3 reads CASSGLRTGKETQYF. The CDR3 bases are TGTGCCAGTAGTGGACTTAGGACAGGGAAAGAGACCCAGTACTTC.

The rearrangement uses TRBV5-6 and TRBJ2-5; D is perhaps TRBD1 (6 bases). Germline V lookup: CDR1 SGHDT, CDR2 YYEEEE. V was clipped by 4 bases and J by 1 base, with 8 bases between them. CDR3 size: 13 residues. In DNA, the CDR3 is TGTGCCAGCAGCCGGGACATCCAAGAGACCCAGTACTTC. It translates to CASSRDIQETQYF. The variable domain in full, completed from reference TRBV5-6 and TRBJ2-5, reads DAGVTQSPTHLIKTRGQQVTLRCSPKSGHDTVSWYQQALGQGPQFIFQYYEEEERQRGNFPDRFSGHQFPNYSSELNVNALLLGDSALYLCASSRDIQETQYFGPGTRLLVL.

In nucleotides, the CDR3 is TGTGCCACCGTAAGTGCAGCCTCTAGCGAGCAGTACTTC. The encoded protein is CATVSAASSEQYF. V is TRBV28 and J is TRBJ2-7, with unresolved D. CDR1 is MDHEN, CDR2 SYDVKM, per germline. V lost 10 bases and J lost 6, with 19 bases in between. There are 13 residues in the CDR3.

V gene TRBV4-2 combines with J gene TRBJ1-4, with a possible D match to TRBD1 (5 bases). The CDR3 extends over 15 amino acids. With 4 bases removed from V and 8 bases from J, the gap between germline ends came to 17 bases. CDR1 is LGHNA and CDR2 is YNFKEQ in the germline V gene. The CDR3 DNA reads TGTGCCAGCAGCCCAGGGCGGGGACCCTCGGAAAAACTGTTTTTT. It is translated as CASSPGRGPSEKLFF.

J is TRBJ1-6 and V is TRBV28, with no clear D. The V gene's germline CDR1 is MDHEN and CDR2 SYDVKM. The CDR3 runs to 12 residues. The V end lost 7 bases, the J end lost 8 bases, and 9 bases lay between the germline ends. CDR3: CASTSQDSPLHF. The CDR3 DNA reads TGTGCCAGCACCTCACAAGATTCACCCCTCCACTTT.

The chain joins TRBV11-1 to TRBJ1-1, with D unresolved. V was trimmed by 4 bases and J by 1 base, leaving 10 bases between them. This CDR3 spans 14 amino acids. Germline values: CDR1 SGHAT, CDR2 FQDESV (reference sequence). The CDR3 spells CASSSRHRNTEAFF. Here the CDR3 DNA reads TGTGCCAGCAGCTCGAGACACCGGAACACTGAAGCTTTCTTT.